The 15 T cell receptor beta chains below were found in one sample sequenced in a study of regulatory T cells in long-lasting Graves disease. According to the study, TCR beta libraries were built with iRepertoire HTBI primers and CDR3-region Arm-PCR. TCRdb called the multiplex PCR reads again in MiXCR, with one record for every CDR3 protein. The table lists around 430,000 distinct CDR3 sequences, about 22% of them singletons. Described time point: persistent/refractory GD, antithyroid drugs over 5 years with positive TRAb. The TCR library used RNA extracted from PBMCs. Specimen: peripheral blood mononuclear cells (PBMCs), collected when the disease was refractory, from a patient treated with antithyroid drugs. The receptors shown here come from a female donor with Graves disease.

The gene calls are TRBV12-3 or TRBV12-4 and TRBJ1-1, with 8 bases lining up with TRBD1. This CDR3 has 14 residues. The trim removed 7 bases at V and 2 bases at J, leaving 6 bases unmatched. The CDR3 reads CASTHRGINTEAFF. CDR3 bases: TGTGCCAGCACCCACAGGGGGATTAACACTGAAGCTTTCTTT.

CDR3 coding DNA: TGTGCCAGCAGCCAACAAGACAGGGGTGGCACTGAAGCTTTCTTT. Encoded protein: CASSQQDRGGTEAFF. The V call is TRBV3-1, the J call TRBJ1-1, with 8 bases matching TRBD1. The CDR3 is 15 amino acids. The germline V gene has CDR1 LGHDT and CDR2 YNNKEL (reference sequence). J was trimmed by 4 bases and V by 2 bases; bases with no gene match: 6.

In this sample, this clonotype turned up many times. This chain connects TRBV28 to TRBJ2-5, with TRBD1 matching 7 bases. V shed 7 bases and J 3 bases; nucleotides not matched to a gene: 5. The CDR3 is 13 amino acids. Germline CDR1 is MDHEN and CDR2 is SYDVKM. The CDR3 region has the DNA TGTGCCAGCACCTCGGGACAGAAAGAGACCCAGTACTTC. Translated: CASTSGQKETQYF.

V and J are TRBV25-1 and TRBJ1-2; a weak D match, TRBD1 (5 bases). This CDR3 has 12 amino acids. Germline V CDR1 and CDR2: MGHDK, SYGVNS. Trimming removed 6 bases at V and 8 bases at J, with 13 bases between. CDR3 sequence reads: CASRVQDNGYTF. Written as DNA, the CDR3 is TGTGCCAGCAGAGTCCAGGACAACGGCTACACCTTC.

In its sample, this clonotype was seen many times. This chain joins TRBV12-3 or TRBV12-4 and TRBJ2-5, with D possibly being TRBD1 or TRBD2 (5 bases each). The CDR3 spans 15 residues. Between the trimmed V and J ends, which lost 6 bases and 0 bases, there was a span of 14 bases. The CDR3 coding sequence is TGTGCCAGCAGCAAGGGGACCGCGTACCAAGAGACCCAGTACTTC. This encodes CASSKGTAYQETQYF.

The J gene is TRBJ2-3, the V gene TRBV5-1; 12 nucleotides align to TRBD2. Germline CDR1 SGHRS, CDR2 YFSETQ. V lost 4 bases, J lost 2 bases, and 2 bases stayed unmatched. The CDR3 has 15 amino acids. The CDR3, as DNA: TGCGCCAGCAGCAGACTAGCGGGGGCCACAGATACGCAGTATTTT. Translating it yields CASSRLAGATDTQYF.

This clonotype was seen at least ten times. J is TRBJ1-2 and V is TRBV6-1; 7 bases are a match to TRBD1. Per the germline V gene, CDR1 is MNHNS and CDR2 is SASEGT. The CDR3 loop spans 15 amino acids. V was clipped by 4 bases and J by 7 bases; unmatched bases: 12. The CDR3, as DNA: TGTGCCAGCAGTGCCCTCGGGACAGCTCTTGGTGGCTACACCTTC. Protein product: CASSALGTALGGYTF.

This clonotype appeared once. This chain links TRBV30 with TRBJ1-4; D remains unclear. Germline-derived CDR1 and CDR2 are GTSNPN and SVGIG (reference sequence). The V gene lost 1 base and the J gene lost 4 bases, with 10 bases spanning the gap. This CDR3 is built from 14 residues. Here the CDR3 reads CAWSDYSFNEKLFF. In nucleotides, the CDR3 is TGTGCCTGGAGTGATTACAGTTTTAATGAAAAACTGTTTTTT.

This clonotype showed up many times. The CDR3 DNA reads TGTGCTAGTGGTTTGCCTATTCGAACCCTTGAAGCTTTCTTT. It encodes CASGLPIRTLEAFF. This chain joins TRBV12-5 and TRBJ1-1; D gene ambiguous. CDR3 length equals 14 residues. The V end was cut by 2 bases, the J end by 7 bases, with 14 bases between. Looked up from germline, CDR1 is LGHNT and CDR2 is FRNRAP.

This clonotype was seen at least ten times. The gene calls are TRBV7-8 and TRBJ1-2; D is possibly TRBD1 (6 bases). The V gene lost 4 bases and the J gene lost 3 bases, with 15 bases spanning the gap. The CDR3 spans 15 residues. CDR1 is SGHVS, CDR2 FQNEAQ, per germline. CDR3 nucleotides: TGTGCCAGCAGCTCCCGGGGGGGCTTCGACTATGGCTACACCTTC. This translates into CASSSRGGFDYGYTF.

This clonotype has more than one count but fewer than ten. The gene calls are TRBV28 and TRBJ2-3; D tentatively reads TRBD1 or TRBD2 (5 bases each). The CDR3 totals 17 residues. Germline V lookup: CDR1 MDHEN, CDR2 SYDVKM. The ends were cut back, 5 bases at V and 0 bases at J, with 18 bases in the middle. The CDR3 DNA sequence: TGTGCCAGCAGTCCCCAGCGAGACAGCGGTAGCACAGATACGCAGTATTTT. Translated: CASSPQRDSGSTDTQYF.

This clonotype has only a few counts. The chain recombines TRBV18 with TRBJ2-5; D possibly matches TRBD1 or TRBD2 (5 bases each). Germline CDR1 and CDR2: KGHSH and LQKENI. This CDR3 has 14 residues. V was pared by 2 bases and J by 1 base, with 8 bases between. The CDR3 DNA reads as TGTGCCAGCTCACCAGTGGGGACCCAAGAGACCCAGTACTTC. Encoded protein: CASSPVGTQETQYF.

The chain has TRBV6-1 and TRBJ2-7, with TRBD2 identical over 11 bases. Germline V gives CDR1 MNHNS, CDR2 SASEGT. The CDR3 totals 15 residues. V shed 6 bases, J shed 5 bases, and the junction held 9 bases outside the gene matches. This CDR3 is CASSGIAGGEHEQYF. The CDR3 nucleotides read TGTGCCAGCAGCGGAATAGCGGGAGGGGAGCACGAGCAGTACTTC.

This chain links TRBV4-1 with TRBJ2-7; D not certain. This CDR3 comprises 14 residues. V was shortened by 0 bases and J by 2 bases, with 8 bases between the two germline ends. The germline gives CDR1 MGHRA, CDR2 YSYEKL. CDR3 nucleotides: TGCGCCAGCAGCCAAGATGACGGGCCCTACGAGCAGTACTTC. This translates into CASSQDDGPYEQYF.

This clonotype was seen at least ten times. The chain carries TRBV28 and TRBJ2-7, with 12 positions matching TRBD2. The CDR3 is made up of 12 amino acids. V was pared by 8 bases and J by 4 bases, with 0 bases of the junction left unmatched. Per germline, CDR1 MDHEN and CDR2 SYDVKM. Here the CDR3 reads CASGTSGYEQYF. In DNA, the CDR3 is TGTGCCAGCGGGACTAGCGGGTACGAGCAGTACTTC.